This T cell receptor beta chain was retrieved from a study of blood T cells in healthy people across ages. It was with a sample-barcoded 5' primer and a J-beta primer mix that a second PCR of roughly 7 to 12 cycles was run. TCRdb ran MiXCR on the 5' RACE reads and lists one entry per CDR3 protein. The data show around 800,000 distinct CDR3 sequences, with 44% seen just once and approximately 20% held by the top ten. Source material: blood. The origin of this receptor is a man between 60 and 75 years old in good health.

CDR3 protein: CSASPTISPYEQYF. The CDR3 nucleotides are TGCAGTGCTAGCCCGACTATTTCCCCCTACGAGCAGTACTTC. The genes are TRBV20-1 and TRBJ2-7, with D perhaps matching TRBD2 (5 bases). V lost 3 bases, J lost 2 bases, and 14 bases lay in between. CDR3 length: 14 residues. Germline CDR1 reads DFQATT; CDR2 reads SNEGSKA (reference sequence).